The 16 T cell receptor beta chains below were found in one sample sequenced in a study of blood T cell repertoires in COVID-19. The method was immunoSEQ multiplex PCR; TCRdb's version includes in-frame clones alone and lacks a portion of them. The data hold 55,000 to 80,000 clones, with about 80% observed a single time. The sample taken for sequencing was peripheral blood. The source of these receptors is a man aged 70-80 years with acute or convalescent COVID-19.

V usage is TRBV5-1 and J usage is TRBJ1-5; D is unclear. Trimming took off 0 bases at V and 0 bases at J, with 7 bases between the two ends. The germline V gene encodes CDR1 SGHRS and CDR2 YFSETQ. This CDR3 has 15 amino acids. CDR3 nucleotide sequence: TGCGCCAGCAGCTTGGTGGTCAGTAGCAATCAGCCCCAGCATTTT. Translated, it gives CASSLVVSSNQPQHF.

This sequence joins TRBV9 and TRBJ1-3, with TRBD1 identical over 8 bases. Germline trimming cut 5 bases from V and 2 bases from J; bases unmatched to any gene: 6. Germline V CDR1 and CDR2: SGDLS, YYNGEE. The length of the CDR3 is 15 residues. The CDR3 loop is CASSANRGTGNTIYF. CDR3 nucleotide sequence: TGTGCCAGCAGTGCAAACAGGGGGACTGGAAACACCATATATTTT. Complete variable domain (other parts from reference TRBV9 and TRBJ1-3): DSGVTQTPKHLITATGQRVTLRCSPRSGDLSVYWYQQSLDQGLQFLIQYYNGEERAKGNILERFSAQQFPDLHSELNLSSLELGDSALYFCASSANRGTGNTIYFGEGSWLTVV.

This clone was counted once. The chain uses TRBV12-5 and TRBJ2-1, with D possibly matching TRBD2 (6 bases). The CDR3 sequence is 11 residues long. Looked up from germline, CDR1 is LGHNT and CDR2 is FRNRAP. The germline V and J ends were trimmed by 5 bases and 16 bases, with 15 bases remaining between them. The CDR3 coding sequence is TGTGCTAGTGGTACGGGGGTGTCGGAATTCTTC. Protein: CASGTGVSEFF.

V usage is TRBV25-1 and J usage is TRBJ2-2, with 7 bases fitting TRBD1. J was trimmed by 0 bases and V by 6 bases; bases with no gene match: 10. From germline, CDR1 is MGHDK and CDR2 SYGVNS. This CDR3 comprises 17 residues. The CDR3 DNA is TGTGCCAGCAGCGGTTCTTTCGGGACAGCGAACACCGGGGAGCTGTTTTTT. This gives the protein CASSGSFGTANTGELFF.

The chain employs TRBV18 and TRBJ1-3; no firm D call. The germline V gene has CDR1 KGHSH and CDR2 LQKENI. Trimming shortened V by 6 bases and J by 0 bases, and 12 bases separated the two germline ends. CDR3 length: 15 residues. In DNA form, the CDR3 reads TGTGCCAGCTCGGCCGATTTTCCCTCTGGAAACACCATATATTTT. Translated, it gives CASSADFPSGNTIYF.

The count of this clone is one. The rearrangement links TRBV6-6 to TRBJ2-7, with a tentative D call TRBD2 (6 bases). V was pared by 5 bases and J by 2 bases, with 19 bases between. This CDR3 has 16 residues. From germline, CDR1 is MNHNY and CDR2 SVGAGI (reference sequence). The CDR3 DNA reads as TGTGCCAGCAGTCAGCCAGTTGGGGGGTCAGCCTACGAGCAGTACTTC. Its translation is CASSQPVGGSAYEQYF.

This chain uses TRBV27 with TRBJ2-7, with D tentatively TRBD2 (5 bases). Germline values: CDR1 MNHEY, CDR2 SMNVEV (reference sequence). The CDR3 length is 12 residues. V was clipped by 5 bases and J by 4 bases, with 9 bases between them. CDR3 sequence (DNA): TGTGCCAGCAGTCCCGGACTTTACGAGCAGTACTTC. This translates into CASSPGLYEQYF.

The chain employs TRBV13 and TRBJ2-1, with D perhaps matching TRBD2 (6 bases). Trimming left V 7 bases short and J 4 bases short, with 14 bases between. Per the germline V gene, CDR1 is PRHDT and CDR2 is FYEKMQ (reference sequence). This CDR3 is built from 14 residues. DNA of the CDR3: TGTGCCAGCACCAGGAGGGACGCATACAATGAGCAGTTCTTC. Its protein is CASTRRDAYNEQFF.

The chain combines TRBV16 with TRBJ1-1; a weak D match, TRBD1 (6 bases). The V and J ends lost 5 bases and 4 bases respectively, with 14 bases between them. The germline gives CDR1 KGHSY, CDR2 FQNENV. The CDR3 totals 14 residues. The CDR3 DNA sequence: TGTGCCAGCAGCACATGGACAGCATCCACTGAAGCTTTCTTT. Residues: CASSTWTASTEAFF.

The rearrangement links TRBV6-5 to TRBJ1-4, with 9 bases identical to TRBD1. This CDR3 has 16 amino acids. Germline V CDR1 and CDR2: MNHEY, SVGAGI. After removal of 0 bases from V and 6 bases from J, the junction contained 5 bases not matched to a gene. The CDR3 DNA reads TGTGCCAGCAGTTACTCGACAGGGGGAAGGGATGAAAAACTGTTTTTT. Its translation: CASSYSTGGRDEKLFF.

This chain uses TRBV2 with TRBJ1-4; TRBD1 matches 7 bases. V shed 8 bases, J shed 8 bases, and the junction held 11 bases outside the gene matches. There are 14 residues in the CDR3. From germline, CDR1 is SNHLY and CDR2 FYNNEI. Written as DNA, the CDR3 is TGTGCCAGCGGAAACGACAGGGCACGGGAAAAACTGTTTTTT. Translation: CASGNDRAREKLFF.

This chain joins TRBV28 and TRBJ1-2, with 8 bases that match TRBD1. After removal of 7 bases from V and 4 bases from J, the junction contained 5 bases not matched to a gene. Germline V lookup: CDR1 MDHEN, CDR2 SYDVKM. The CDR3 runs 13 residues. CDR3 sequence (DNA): TGTGCCAGCACCGGACAGGGCCTCTATGGCTACACCTTC. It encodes CASTGQGLYGYTF.

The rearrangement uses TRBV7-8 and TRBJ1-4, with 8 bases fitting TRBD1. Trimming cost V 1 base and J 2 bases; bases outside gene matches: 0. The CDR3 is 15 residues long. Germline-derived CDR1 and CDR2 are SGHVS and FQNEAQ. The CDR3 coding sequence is TGTGCCAGCAGCTTAGACAGGGGGACTAATGAAAAACTGTTTTTT. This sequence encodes CASSLDRGTNEKLFF.

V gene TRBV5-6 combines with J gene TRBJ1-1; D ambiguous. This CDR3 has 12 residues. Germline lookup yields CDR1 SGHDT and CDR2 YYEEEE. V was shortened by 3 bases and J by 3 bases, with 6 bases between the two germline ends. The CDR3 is CASSYRYTEAFF. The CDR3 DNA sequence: TGTGCCAGCAGCTATAGATACACTGAAGCTTTCTTT.

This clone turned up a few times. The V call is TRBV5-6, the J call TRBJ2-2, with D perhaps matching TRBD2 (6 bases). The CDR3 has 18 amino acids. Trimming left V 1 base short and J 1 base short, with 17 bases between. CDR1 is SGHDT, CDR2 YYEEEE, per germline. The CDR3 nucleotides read TGTGCCAGCAGCTTGTCTCTGGGGGGAAGTTGGAACACCGGGGAGCTGTTTTTT. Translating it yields CASSLSLGGSWNTGELFF. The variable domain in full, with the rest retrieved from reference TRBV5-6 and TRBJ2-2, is DAGVTQSPTHLIKTRGQQVTLRCSPKSGHDTVSWYQQALGQGPQFIFQYYEEEERQRGNFPDRFSGHQFPNYSSELNVNALLLGDSALYLCASSLSLGGSWNTGELFFGEGSRLTVL.

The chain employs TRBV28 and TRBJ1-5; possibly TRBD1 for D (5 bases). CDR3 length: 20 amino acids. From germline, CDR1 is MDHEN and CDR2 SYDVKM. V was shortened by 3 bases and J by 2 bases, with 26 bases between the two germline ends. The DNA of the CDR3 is TGTGCCAGCAGTTTTCGTTTGGGGCAGGGTCTAAAGGGTGGCAATCAGCCCCAGCATTTT. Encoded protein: CASSFRLGQGLKGGNQPQHF.